This entry features one T cell receptor (beta chain) sequence. Its antigen specificity is not known. Base qualities are not recorded, but no much larger clone differs from it by a single base. From its cysteine to its phenylalanine, the CDR3 spans 16 amino acids. The retained sequence is limited to the CDR3, 48 bases, with the frame set at the first base. Looking up the germline V gene yields CDR1 MGHRA and CDR2 YSYEKL. Trimming removed 1 base from V and 3 bases from J; the gene matches leave 2 bases unexplained. The data belong to a study of blood T cells in healthy people across ages (dated by TCRdb to 2015 to 2017). Study-level background: In model experiments, template switching captured roughly one uniquely barcoded TCR beta cDNA molecule for every two T cells. To track age-related changes in TCR beta repertoire diversity, the study relied on deep sequencing normalized with unique cDNA molecular identifiers. Donors were grouped into four age groups: young (average about 15 years), middle-aged (under 40), aged (around 60) and long-lived (around 80). Donors of different ages were randomly distributed across sequencing lanes to avoid experimental bias. Two additional independent replicas of 1 million unique cDNA reads from the same blood draw were analyzed for two donors (one aged 18 to 29 and one aged 80 or older).

Systemically healthy Caucasian individuals from Russia, some 38 in total and aged roughly 6 to 100 years, were included as donors. Each donor gave approximately 9.3 milliliters of peripheral blood, collected into EDTA-treated Vacutainer tubes. Ficoll-Paque density-gradient centrifugation was used to isolate PBMCs, with at least 6 million per sample. Total RNA, at least 5.5 micrograms per sample, was extracted from PBMCs with Trizol reagent. The percentages of naive CD45RAhigh/CD27high T cells were determined by flow cytometry on a PBMC aliquot from every donor. Libraries were built with 5' RACE. The listed sequencing device is Illumina HiSeq 2500. The second PCR ran for roughly 7 to 12 cycles and used a J-beta primer mix along with a sample-barcoded 5' primer. A template-switch 5' adaptor carrying 12 random nucleotides introduced a unique molecular identifier onto each TCR beta cDNA molecule. Each sample yielded at least 2.5 million CDR3-containing paired-end reads. First-strand cDNA was synthesized from all RNA with the Mint cDNA synthesis kit, primed by a TRBC-specific oligonucleotide. After uracil-DNA glycosylase treatment, a first 18-cycle PCR used universal primers M1SS and BC2_uni_R on all cDNA. The authors' analysis ran thus. Normalization of each sample was performed by random selection of 1 million high-quality reads, each carrying a distinct molecular identifier. Instead of being binned into consensus sequences, reads that shared molecular identifiers were thrown out. MiTCR, with a Q25 quality threshold and the strictest error-elimination algorithm, was used for CDR3 identification, clonotype clustering and error correction. A nonparametric unseen species model with Euler transformation was used to estimate a lower bound on total TCR beta diversity. In-frame beta chains were kept once TCRdb had trimmed the public reads at Q25 with fastp and called clones with MiXCR. Every entry covers one CDR3 protein and lists the most common genes and DNA from its rows. These V and J calls rely on TCRdb rather than the paper's analysis. The table for this sample lists hundreds of thousands of distinct CDR3 sequences; around three fifths of them were counted only once. The ten most abundant clones make up around 37% of the sample.

Study-wide conclusions, independent of this receptor: The CMV infection status of donors was not known, potentially confounding age-related changes in expanded clonotypes. The percentage of naive T cells measured by flow cytometry correlated strongly with observed TCR beta diversity. Total diversity estimates from one million sequenced T cells were considered lower bounds and underestimates. As age increased, observed TCR beta diversity per million T cells dropped in a roughly linear way, and a significant reduction was already evident by age about 36. Compared with the aged group, the long-lived group had more naive CD4+ T cells, fewer expanded clones and increased TCR diversity, suggesting age selection. Since profiling was done on bulk unsorted PBMCs, naive and antigen-experienced compartments could not be conclusively compared.

This TCR derives from a man between 60 and 75 years old in good health. The material sequenced was blood. Recombination joined TRBV4-1 with TRBJ1-5; 11 nucleotides in the junction match TRBD1. The CDR3 corresponds to CASSQGDRGFNQPQHF. In nucleotide form, the sequence is TGCGCCAGCAGCCAAGGGGACAGGGGGTTCAATCAGCCCCAGCATTTT.